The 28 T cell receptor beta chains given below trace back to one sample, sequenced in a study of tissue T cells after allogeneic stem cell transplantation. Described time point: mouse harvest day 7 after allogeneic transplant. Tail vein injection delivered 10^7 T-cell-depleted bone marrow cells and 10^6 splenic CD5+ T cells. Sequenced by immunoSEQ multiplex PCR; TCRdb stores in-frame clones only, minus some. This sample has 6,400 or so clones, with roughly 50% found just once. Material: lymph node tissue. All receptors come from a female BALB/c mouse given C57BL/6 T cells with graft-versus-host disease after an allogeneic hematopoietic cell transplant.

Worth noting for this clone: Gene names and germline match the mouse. The CDR3 here is CASSFGGAEQFF. The part of the CDR3 DNA that was read is TGTGCCAGCAGTTTCGGGGGAGCTGAGCAGTTC. This chain connects TRBV14 to TRBJ2-1; either TRBD1 or TRBD2 may fit D (5 bases each). The read ends 1 residue early relative to the CDR3; the germline J gene fills the gap. Per the germline V gene, CDR1 is SGHDT and CDR2 is FRDEAV. Trimming left V 1 base short and J 7 bases short, with 6 bases between. The CDR3 consists of 12 residues.

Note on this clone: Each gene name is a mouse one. CDR3 DNA, as far as it was read: TGTGCCAGCAGTCTCGGGGGGCGCACCAACGAAAGATTATTT. Translated, it gives CASSLGGRTNERLF. The full CDR3 sequence reads CASSLGGRTNERLFF. This chain uses TRBV26 with TRBJ1-4, with D maybe TRBD1 (6 bases). The DNA ends 1 residue before the CDR3 does, and the rest of the CDR3 is filled in from the germline J gene. CDR1 and CDR2 (germline): KGHPV, FQNQEV (reference sequence). This CDR3 is 15 amino acids long. V lost 3 bases, J lost 3 bases, and 11 bases lay in between.

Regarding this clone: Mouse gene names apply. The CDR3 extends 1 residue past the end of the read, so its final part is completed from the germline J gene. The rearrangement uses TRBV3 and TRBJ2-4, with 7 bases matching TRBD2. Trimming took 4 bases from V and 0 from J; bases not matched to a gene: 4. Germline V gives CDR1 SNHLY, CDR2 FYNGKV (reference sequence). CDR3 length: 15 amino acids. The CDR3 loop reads CASSSGLRSQNTLYF. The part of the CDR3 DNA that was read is TGTGCCAGCAGCTCGGGACTGAGGAGTCAAAACACCTTGTAC.

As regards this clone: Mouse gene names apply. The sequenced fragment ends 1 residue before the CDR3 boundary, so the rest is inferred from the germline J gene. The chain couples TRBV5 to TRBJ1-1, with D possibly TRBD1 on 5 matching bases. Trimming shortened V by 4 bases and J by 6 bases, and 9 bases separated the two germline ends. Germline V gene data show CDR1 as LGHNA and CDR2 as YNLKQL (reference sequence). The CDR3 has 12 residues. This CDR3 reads CASSRRGAEVFF. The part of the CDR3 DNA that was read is TGTGCCAGCAGCCGCCGGGGGGCAGAAGTCTTC.

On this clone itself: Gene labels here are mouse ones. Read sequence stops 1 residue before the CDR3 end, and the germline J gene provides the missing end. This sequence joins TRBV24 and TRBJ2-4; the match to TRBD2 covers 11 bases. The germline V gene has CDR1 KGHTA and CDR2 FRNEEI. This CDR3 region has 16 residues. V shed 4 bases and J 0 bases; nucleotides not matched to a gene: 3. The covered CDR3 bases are TGTGCCAGCAGTCCGGACTGGGGGGTTAGTCAAAACACCTTGTAC. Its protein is CASSPDWGVSQNTLY. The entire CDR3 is CASSPDWGVSQNTLYF.

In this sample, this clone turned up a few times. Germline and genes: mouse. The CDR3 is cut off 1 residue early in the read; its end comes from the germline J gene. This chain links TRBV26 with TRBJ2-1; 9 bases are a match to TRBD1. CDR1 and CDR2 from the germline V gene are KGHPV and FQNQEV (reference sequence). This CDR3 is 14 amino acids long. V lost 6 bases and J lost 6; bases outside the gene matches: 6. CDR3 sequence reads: CASSPGTGSAEQFF. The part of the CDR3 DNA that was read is TGTGCCAGCAGCCCCGGGACAGGGAGTGCTGAGCAGTTC.

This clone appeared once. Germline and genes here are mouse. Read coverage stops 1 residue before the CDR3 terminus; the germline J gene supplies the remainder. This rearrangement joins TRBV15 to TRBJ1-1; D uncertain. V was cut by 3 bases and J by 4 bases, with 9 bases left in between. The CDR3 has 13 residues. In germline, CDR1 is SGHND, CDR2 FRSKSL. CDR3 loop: CASSLRHGTEVFF. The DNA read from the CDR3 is TGTGCCAGCAGTTTGAGGCATGGCACAGAAGTCTTC.

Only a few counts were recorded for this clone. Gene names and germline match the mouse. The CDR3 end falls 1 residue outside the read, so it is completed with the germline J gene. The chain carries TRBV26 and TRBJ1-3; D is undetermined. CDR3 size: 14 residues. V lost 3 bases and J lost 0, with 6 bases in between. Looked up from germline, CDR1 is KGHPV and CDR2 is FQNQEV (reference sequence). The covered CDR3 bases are TGTGCCAGCAGTCTACAGAATTCTGGAAATACGCTCTAT. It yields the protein CASSLQNSGNTLY. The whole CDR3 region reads CASSLQNSGNTLYF.

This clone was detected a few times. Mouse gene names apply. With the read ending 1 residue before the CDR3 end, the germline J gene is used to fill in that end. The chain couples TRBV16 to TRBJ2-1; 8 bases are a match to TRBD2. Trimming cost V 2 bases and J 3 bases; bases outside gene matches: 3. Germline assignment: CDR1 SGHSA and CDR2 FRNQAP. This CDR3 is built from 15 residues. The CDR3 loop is CASSLIGGGYAEQFF. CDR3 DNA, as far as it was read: TGTGCAAGCAGCTTAATTGGGGGGGGCTATGCTGAGCAGTTC.

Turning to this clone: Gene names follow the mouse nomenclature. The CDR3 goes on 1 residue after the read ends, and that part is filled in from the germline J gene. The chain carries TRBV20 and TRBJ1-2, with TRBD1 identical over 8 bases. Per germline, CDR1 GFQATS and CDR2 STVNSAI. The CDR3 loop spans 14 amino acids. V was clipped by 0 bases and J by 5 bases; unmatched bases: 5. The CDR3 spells CGARDRGRGSDYTF. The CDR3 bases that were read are TGTGGTGCTAGGGACAGGGGGCGAGGGTCCGACTACACC. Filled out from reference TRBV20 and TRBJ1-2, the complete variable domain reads GALVYQYPRRTICKSGTSMRMECQAVGFQATSVAWYRQSPQKTFELIALSTVNSAIKYEQNFTQEKFPISHPNLSFSSMTVLNAYLEDRGLYLCGARDRGRGSDYTFGSGTRLLVI.

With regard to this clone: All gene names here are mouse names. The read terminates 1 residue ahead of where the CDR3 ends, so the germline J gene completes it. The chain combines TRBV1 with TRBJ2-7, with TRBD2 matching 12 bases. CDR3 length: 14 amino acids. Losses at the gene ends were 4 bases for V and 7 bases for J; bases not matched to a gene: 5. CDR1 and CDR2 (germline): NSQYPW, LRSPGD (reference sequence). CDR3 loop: CTCSGGLGGREQYF. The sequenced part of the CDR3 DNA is TGCACCTGCAGTGGGGGACTGGGGGGAAGGGAACAGTAC.

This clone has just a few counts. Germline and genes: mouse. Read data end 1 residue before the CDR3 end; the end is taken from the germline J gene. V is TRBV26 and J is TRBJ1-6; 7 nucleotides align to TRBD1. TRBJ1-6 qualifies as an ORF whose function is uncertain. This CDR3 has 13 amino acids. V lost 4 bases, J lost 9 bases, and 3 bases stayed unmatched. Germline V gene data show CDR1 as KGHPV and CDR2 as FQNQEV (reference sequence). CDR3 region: CASSPGGGSPLYF. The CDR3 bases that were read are TGTGCCAGCAGTCCAGGGGGAGGTTCGCCCCTCTAC.

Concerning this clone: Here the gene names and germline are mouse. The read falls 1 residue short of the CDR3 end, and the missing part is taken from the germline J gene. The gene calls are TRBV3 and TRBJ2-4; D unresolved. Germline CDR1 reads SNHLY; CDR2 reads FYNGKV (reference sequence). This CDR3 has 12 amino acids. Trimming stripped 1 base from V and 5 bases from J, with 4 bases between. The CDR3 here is CASSLERNTLYF. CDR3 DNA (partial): TGTGCCAGCAGCTTAGAGAGAAACACCTTGTAC. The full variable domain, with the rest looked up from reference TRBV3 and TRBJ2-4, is GPKVLQIPSHQIIDMGQMVTLNCDPVSNHLYFYWYKQILGQQMEFLVNFYNGKVMEKSKLFKDQFSVERPDGSYFTLKIQPTALEDSAVYFCASSLERNTLYFGAGTRLSVL.

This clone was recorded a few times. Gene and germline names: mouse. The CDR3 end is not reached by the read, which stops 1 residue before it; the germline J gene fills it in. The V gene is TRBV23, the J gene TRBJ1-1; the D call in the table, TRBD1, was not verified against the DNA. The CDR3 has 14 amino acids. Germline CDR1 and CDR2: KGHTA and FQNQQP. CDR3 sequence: CSSSQRQSNTEVFF. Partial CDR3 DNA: TGCTCCAGCAGTCAACGACAATCAAACACAGAAGTCTTC. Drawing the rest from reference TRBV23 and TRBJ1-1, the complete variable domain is DAAVTQKPRYLIKMKGQEAEMKCIPEKGHTAVFWYQQKQSKELKFLIYFQNQQPLDQIDMVKERFSAVCPSSSLCSLGIRTCEAEDSALYLCSSSQRQSNTEVFFGKGTRLTVV.

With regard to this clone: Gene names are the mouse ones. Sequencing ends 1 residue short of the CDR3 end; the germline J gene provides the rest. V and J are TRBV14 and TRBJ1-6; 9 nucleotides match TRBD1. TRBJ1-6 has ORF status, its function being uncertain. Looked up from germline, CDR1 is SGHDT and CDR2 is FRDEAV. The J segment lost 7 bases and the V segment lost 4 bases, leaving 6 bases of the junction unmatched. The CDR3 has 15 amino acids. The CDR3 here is CASSRGTGRNSPLYF. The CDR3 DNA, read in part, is TGTGCCAGCAGTCGAGGGACAGGGAGGAATTCGCCCCTCTAC.

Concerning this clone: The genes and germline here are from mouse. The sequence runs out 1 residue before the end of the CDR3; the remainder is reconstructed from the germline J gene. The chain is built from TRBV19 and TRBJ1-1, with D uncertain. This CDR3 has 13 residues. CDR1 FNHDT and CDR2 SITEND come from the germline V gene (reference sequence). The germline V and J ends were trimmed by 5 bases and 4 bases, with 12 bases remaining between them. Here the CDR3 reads CASRGKEGTEVFF. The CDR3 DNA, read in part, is TGTGCCAGCAGGGGGAAGGAGGGCACAGAAGTCTTC.

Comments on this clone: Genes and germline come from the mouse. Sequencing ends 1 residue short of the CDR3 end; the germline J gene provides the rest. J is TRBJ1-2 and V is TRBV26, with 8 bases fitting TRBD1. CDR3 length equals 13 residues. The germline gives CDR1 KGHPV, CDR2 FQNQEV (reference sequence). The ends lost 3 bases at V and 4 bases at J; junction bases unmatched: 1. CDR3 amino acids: CASSLTGGSDYTF. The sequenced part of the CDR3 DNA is TGTGCCAGCAGTCTAACAGGGGGCTCCGACTACACC.

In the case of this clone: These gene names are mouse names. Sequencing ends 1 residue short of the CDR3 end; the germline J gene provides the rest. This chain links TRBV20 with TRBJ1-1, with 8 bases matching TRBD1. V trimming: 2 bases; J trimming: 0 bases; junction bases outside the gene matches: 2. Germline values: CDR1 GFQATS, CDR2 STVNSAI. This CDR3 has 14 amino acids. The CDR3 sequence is CGARPGQANTEVFF. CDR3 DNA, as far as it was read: TGTGGTGCTAGGCCGGGACAGGCAAACACAGAAGTCTTC.

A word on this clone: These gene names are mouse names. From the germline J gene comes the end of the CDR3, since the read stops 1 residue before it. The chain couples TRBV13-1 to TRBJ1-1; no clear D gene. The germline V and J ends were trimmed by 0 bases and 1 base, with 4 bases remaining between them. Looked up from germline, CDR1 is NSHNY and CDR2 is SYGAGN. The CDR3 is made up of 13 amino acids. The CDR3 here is CASSDGQNTEVFF. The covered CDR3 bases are TGTGCCAGCAGTGATGGACAAAACACAGAAGTCTTC.

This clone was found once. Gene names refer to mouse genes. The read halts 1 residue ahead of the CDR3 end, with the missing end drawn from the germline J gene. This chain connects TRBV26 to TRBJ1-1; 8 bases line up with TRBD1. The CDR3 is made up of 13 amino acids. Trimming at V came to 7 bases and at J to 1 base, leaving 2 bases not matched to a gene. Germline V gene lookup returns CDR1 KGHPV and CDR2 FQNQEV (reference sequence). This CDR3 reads CASNTGGNTEVFF. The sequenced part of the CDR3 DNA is TGTGCCAGCAACACAGGGGGAAACACAGAAGTCTTC.

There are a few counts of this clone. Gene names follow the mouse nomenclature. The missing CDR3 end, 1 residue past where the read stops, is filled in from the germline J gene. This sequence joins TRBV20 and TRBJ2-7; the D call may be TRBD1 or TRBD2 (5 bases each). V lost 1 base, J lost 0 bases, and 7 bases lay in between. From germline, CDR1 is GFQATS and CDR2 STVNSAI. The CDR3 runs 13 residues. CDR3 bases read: TGTGGTGCTAGGGGGGGGAGCTCCTATGAACAGTAC. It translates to CGARGGSSYEQY. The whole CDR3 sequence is CGARGGSSYEQYF. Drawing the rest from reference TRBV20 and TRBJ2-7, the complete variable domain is GALVYQYPRRTICKSGTSMRMECQAVGFQATSVAWYRQSPQKTFELIALSTVNSAIKYEQNFTQEKFPISHPNLSFSSMTVLNAYLEDRGLYLCGARGGSSYEQYFGPGTRLTVL.

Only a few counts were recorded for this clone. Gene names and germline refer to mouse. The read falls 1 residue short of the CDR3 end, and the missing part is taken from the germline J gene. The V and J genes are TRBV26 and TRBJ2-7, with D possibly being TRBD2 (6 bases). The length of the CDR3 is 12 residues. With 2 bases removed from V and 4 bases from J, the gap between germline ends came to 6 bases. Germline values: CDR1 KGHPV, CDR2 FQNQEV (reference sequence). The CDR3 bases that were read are TGTGCCAGCAGTCTGGGGGGGTATGAACAGTAC. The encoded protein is CASSLGGYEQY. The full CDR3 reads CASSLGGYEQYF.

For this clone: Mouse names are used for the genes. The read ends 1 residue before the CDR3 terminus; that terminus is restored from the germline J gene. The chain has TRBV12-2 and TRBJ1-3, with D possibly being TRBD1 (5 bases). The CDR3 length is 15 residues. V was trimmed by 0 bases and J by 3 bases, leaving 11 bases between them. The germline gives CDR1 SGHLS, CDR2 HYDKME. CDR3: CASSLVWGGGNTLYF. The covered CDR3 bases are TGTGCCAGCTCTCTCGTATGGGGCGGTGGAAATACGCTCTAT.

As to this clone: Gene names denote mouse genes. The CDR3 sequence is CASRDNNERLFF. The DNA read from the CDR3 is TGTGCCAGCAGGGACAACAACGAAAGATTATTT. The chain couples TRBV26 to TRBJ1-4; D possibly corresponds to TRBD1 (5 bases). The read ends 1 residue before the CDR3 terminus; that terminus is restored from the germline J gene. With 6 bases removed from V and 4 bases from J, the gap between germline ends came to 6 bases. Looked up from germline, CDR1 is KGHPV and CDR2 is FQNQEV (reference sequence). The CDR3 sequence is 12 residues long.

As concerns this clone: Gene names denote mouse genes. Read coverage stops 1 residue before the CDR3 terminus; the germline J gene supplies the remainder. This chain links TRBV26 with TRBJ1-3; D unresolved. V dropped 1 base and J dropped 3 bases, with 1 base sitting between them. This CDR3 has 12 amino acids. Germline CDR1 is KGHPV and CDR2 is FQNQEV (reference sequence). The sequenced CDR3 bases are TGTGCCAGCAGTCTGTATGGAAATACGCTCTAT. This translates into CASSLYGNTLY. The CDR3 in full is CASSLYGNTLYF. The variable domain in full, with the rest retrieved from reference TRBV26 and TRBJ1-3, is NSKVIQTPRYLVKGQGQKAKMRCIPEKGHPVVFWYQQNKNNEFKFLINFQNQEVLQQIDMTEKRFSAECPSNSPCSLEIQSSEAGDSALYLCASSLYGNTLYFGEGSRLIVV.

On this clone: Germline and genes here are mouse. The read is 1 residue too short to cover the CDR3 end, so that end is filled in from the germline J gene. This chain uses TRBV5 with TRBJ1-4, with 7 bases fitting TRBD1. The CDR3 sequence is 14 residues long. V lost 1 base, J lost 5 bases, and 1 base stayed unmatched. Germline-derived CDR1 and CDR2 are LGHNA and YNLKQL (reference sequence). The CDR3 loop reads CASSQVGQNERLFF. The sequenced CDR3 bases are TGTGCCAGCAGCCAAGTGGGACAGAACGAAAGATTATTT.

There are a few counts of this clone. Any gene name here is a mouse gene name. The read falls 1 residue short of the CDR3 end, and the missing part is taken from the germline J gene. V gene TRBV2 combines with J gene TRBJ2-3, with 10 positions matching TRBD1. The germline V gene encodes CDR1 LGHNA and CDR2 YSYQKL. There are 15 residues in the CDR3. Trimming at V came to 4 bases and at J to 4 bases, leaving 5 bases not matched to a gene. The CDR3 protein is CASSPPGQGTETLYF. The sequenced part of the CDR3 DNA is TGTGCCAGCAGCCCCCCGGGACAGGGGACAGAAACGCTGTAT.

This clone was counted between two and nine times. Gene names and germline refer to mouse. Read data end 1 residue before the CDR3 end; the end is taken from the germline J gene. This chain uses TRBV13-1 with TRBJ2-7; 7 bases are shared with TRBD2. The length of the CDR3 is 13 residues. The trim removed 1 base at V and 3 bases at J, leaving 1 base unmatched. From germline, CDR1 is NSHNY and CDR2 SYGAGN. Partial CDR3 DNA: TGTGCCAGCAGTGATAACTGGGGCTATGAACAGTAC. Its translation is CASSDNWGYEQY. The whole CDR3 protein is CASSDNWGYEQYF.